The 32 T cell receptor beta chains given below trace back to one sample, sequenced in a study of cytomegalovirus exposure and HLA in healthy donors. The PCR was carried out with 60 Vbeta primers and 13 Jbeta primers. Clones were sequenced by immunoSEQ multiplex PCR, and TCRdb holds only the in-frame ones, with some missing. The repertoire consists of around 150,000 clones, with around 80% occurring once and the leading ten covering about 10%. The sample taken for sequencing was PBMCs. Receptors originate from a man between 18 and 35 years old in good health and CMV-seropositive.

This clone was counted between two and nine times. The V call is TRBV5-4, the J call TRBJ2-1; 12 bases are shared with TRBD1. The V segment lost 4 bases and the J segment 7 bases; nucleotides outside the gene matches: 9. CDR1 SGHNT and CDR2 YYREEE come from the germline V gene (reference sequence). This CDR3 contains 16 residues. The chain's CDR3 is CASSPTGTGGVNEQFF. The CDR3 coding sequence is TGTGCCAGCAGCCCGACCGGGACAGGGGGCGTAAATGAGCAGTTCTTC.

The rearrangement uses TRBV4-2 and TRBJ2-1, with D possibly TRBD2 on 5 matching bases. Germline V gene sequence: CDR1 LGHNA, CDR2 YNFKEQ. The CDR3 spans 15 residues. The V gene lost 1 base and the J gene lost 3 bases, with 10 bases spanning the gap. The CDR3 coding sequence is TGTGCCAGCAGCCAAGTCGCGGGCAGCTACAATGAGCAGTTCTTC. This sequence encodes CASSQVAGSYNEQFF.

This chain joins TRBV5-1 and TRBJ2-7; the D gene is possibly TRBD1 (5 bases). CDR1 is SGHRS, CDR2 YFSETQ, per germline. The CDR3 has 15 residues. Trimming took 4 bases from V and 1 from J, leaving 15 bases between them. This CDR3 reads CASSLQGIQSYEQYF. Here the CDR3 DNA reads TGCGCCAGCAGCCTCCAGGGAATCCAATCCTACGAGCAGTACTTC.

In this sample, this clone turned up a few times. The chain uses TRBV28 and TRBJ2-7, with 7 nucleotides matching TRBD1. The germline V gene encodes CDR1 MDHEN and CDR2 SYDVKM. The CDR3 is made up of 13 amino acids. The junction had 15 bases not matched to a gene; V was cut back by 7 bases and J by 12 bases. CDR3 sequence reads: CASNPSRGFQWYF. DNA of the CDR3: TGTGCCAGCAACCCTTCCAGGGGGTTCCAGTGGTACTTC.

The chain links TRBV7-2 to TRBJ1-3; the match to TRBD1 covers 11 bases. V trimming: 5 bases; J trimming: 1 base; junction bases outside the gene matches: 1. This CDR3 spans 15 amino acids. The germline V gene has CDR1 SGHTA and CDR2 FQGNSA. CDR3 sequence (DNA): TGTGCCAGCAGCCGGGACAGGGGGTCTGGAAACACCATATATTTT. It encodes CASSRDRGSGNTIYF. Full variable domain (outside the CDR3, taken from reference TRBV7-2 and TRBJ1-3): GAGVSQSPSNKVTEKGKDVELRCDPISGHTALYWYRQSLGQGLEFLIYFQGNSAPDKSGLPSDRFSAERTGGSVSTLTIQRTQQEDSAVYLCASSRDRGSGNTIYFGEGSWLTVV.

This clone was detected only a few times. Here the CDR3 DNA reads TGTGCCAGCAGTTTGCAGGGCCCAGATACGCAGTATTTT. It yields the protein CASSLQGPDTQYF. The gene calls are TRBV27 and TRBJ2-3; TRBD1 might be the D (5 bases). The length of the CDR3 is 13 residues. The germline gives CDR1 MNHEY, CDR2 SMNVEV (reference sequence). Trimming removed 3 bases from V and 4 bases from J, with 8 bases in between.

The chain uses TRBV5-6 and TRBJ2-5; the D gene is possibly TRBD1 (6 bases). V lost 1 base to trimming and J lost 6 bases, with 16 bases between them. The CDR3 length is 15 residues. CDR1 and CDR2 from the germline V gene are SGHDT and YYEEEE. The CDR3 region is CASSLRSWGRKTQYF. The CDR3 nucleotides read TGTGCCAGCAGCTTGAGGTCGTGGGGGCGGAAGACCCAGTACTTC.

This clone is a singleton in its sample. The DNA for the CDR3 is TGTGCCAGCAGTCCTAGACTAGCGGGAGGGCCATTGGTCACAGATACGCAGTATTTT. This translates into CASSPRLAGGPLVTDTQYF. V usage is TRBV2 and J usage is TRBJ2-3; 14 bases are shared with TRBD2. V shed 5 bases and J 2 bases; nucleotides not matched to a gene: 12. Germline V CDR1 and CDR2: SNHLY, FYNNEI. The CDR3 extends over 19 amino acids.

This clone was found once. The rearrangement uses TRBV28 and TRBJ2-7; D gene ambiguous. The CDR3 is 13 residues long. Trimming took 2 bases from V and 3 from J, leaving 8 bases between them. Germline CDR1 MDHEN, CDR2 SYDVKM. Written as DNA, the CDR3 is TGTGCCAGCAGTTTACAGGAAATCTACGAGCAGTACTTC. Translating gives CASSLQEIYEQYF.

This clone was picked up a small number of times. The chain links TRBV7-2 to TRBJ2-3, with 9 bases fitting TRBD2. The CDR3 runs 15 residues. Unmatched junction bases numbered 8, after V lost 8 bases and J lost 2 bases. CDR1 SGHTA and CDR2 FQGNSA come from the germline V gene. The CDR3 sequence: CASRRPGLATDTQYF. DNA of the CDR3: TGTGCCAGCCGACGGCCGGGACTAGCCACAGATACGCAGTATTTT.

Of note for this clone: Other nucleotide sequences from this sample produce the same CDR3. The V and J genes are TRBV2 and TRBJ2-5; no clear D gene. Trimming cost V 4 bases and J 4 bases, with 4 bases left between them. Looked up from germline, CDR1 is SNHLY and CDR2 is FYNNEI. This CDR3 region has 11 residues. CDR3 in amino acids: CASSVSETQYF. CDR3 DNA sequence: TGTGCCAGCAGTGTATCAGAGACCCAGTACTTC.

The table lists this clone with a few counts. The chain couples TRBV5-4 to TRBJ1-1; TRBD1 is a possible D gene (5 bases). From germline, CDR1 is SGHNT and CDR2 YYREEE (reference sequence). Trimming stripped 2 bases from V and 1 base from J, with 18 bases between. This CDR3 region has 17 residues. As DNA, the CDR3 is TGTGCCAGCAGCTTCGGTGGACAAGCTAGGGGGAACACTGAAGCTTTCTTT. It specifies CASSFGGQARGNTEAFF.

The V and J genes are TRBV4-1 and TRBJ1-1, with 9 bases lining up with TRBD1. The CDR3 loop spans 17 amino acids. Germline assignment: CDR1 MGHRA and CDR2 YSYEKL. Trimming cost V 5 bases and J 3 bases; bases outside gene matches: 13. CDR3 amino acids: CASSSRDREEVDTEAFF. The CDR3 DNA follows: TGCGCCAGCAGCTCCCGGGACAGGGAGGAAGTGGACACTGAAGCTTTCTTT.

V usage is TRBV7-9 and J usage is TRBJ2-1; D gene unclear. Deletions cut 0 bases from V and 7 bases from J, with 7 bases between. The CDR3 extends over 13 amino acids. In germline, CDR1 is SEHNR, CDR2 FQNEAQ (reference sequence). The CDR3 protein is CASSLANENEQFF. The DNA of the CDR3 is TGTGCCAGCAGCTTAGCGAATGAGAATGAGCAGTTCTTC.

The count of this clone is one. V is TRBV5-6 and J is TRBJ2-7, with D unclear. The ends were cut back, 0 bases at V and 0 bases at J, with 4 bases in the middle. Germline V CDR1 and CDR2: SGHDT, YYEEEE. The CDR3 runs 13 residues. Written as DNA, the CDR3 is TGTGCCAGCAGCTTGGCATTCTCCTACGAGCAGTACTTC. Translated, it gives CASSLAFSYEQYF.

This chain uses TRBV9 with TRBJ2-1; 10 nucleotides line up with TRBD2. The CDR3 sequence is 14 residues long. V gave up 3 bases and J gave up 4 bases; unmatched junction bases: 1. Germline values: CDR1 SGDLS, CDR2 YYNGEE. The CDR3 region is CASSGTSGYNEQFF. As DNA, the CDR3 is TGTGCCAGCAGCGGGACTAGCGGATACAATGAGCAGTTCTTC. Supplemented by reference TRBV9 and TRBJ2-1, the full variable domain reads DSGVTQTPKHLITATGQRVTLRCSPRSGDLSVYWYQQSLDQGLQFLIQYYNGEERAKGNILERFSAQQFPDLHSELNLSSLELGDSALYFCASSGTSGYNEQFFGPGTRLTVL.

DNA for the CDR3: TGTGCCACCATGGCCCGGGGAACTAATGAAAAACTGTTTTTT. This codes for CATMARGTNEKLFF. The chain has TRBV2 and TRBJ1-4, with D unresolved. Germline V gene data show CDR1 as SNHLY and CDR2 as FYNNEI. This CDR3 region has 14 residues. V shed 10 bases and J shed 1 base, with 13 bases lying between them.

V and J are TRBV7-3 and TRBJ1-2; 12 nucleotides align to TRBD1. CDR1 and CDR2 from the germline V gene are SGHTA and FQGTGA. This CDR3 is 16 amino acids long. V lost 3 bases, J lost 8 bases, and 10 bases stayed unmatched. CDR3 nucleotide sequence: TGTGCCAGCAGCTTGGGACCGGGACAGGGGGCAGGAGGCTACACCTTC. It translates to CASSLGPGQGAGGYTF.

The rearrangement links TRBV5-4 to TRBJ2-1; D might be TRBD2 (6 bases). The CDR3 totals 14 residues. V was trimmed by 0 bases and J by 2 bases, leaving 6 bases between them. Germline CDR1 SGHNT, CDR2 YYREEE (reference sequence). CDR3 sequence reads: CASSLGGAYNEQFF. The CDR3 region has the DNA TGTGCCAGCAGCTTGGGCGGGGCCTACAATGAGCAGTTCTTC.

The chain couples TRBV6-1 to TRBJ2-5; a weak D match, TRBD1 (5 bases). Deletions cut 7 bases from V and 0 bases from J, with 15 bases between. This CDR3 contains 15 residues. Germline CDR1 is MNHNS and CDR2 is SASEGT. CDR3 region: CASNPLSTDQETQYF. The CDR3 DNA reads TGTGCCAGCAACCCTTTGTCGACAGACCAAGAGACCCAGTACTTC.

This sequence joins TRBV5-5 and TRBJ2-5, with D tentatively TRBD1 (5 bases). This CDR3 comprises 16 residues. V lost 2 bases to trimming and J lost 1 base, with 15 bases between them. Germline CDR1 SGHKS, CDR2 YYEKEE (reference sequence). The CDR3 bases are TGTGCCAGCAGCTTCATGTTGTCGACAGCCCAAGAGACCCAGTACTTC. The encoded protein is CASSFMLSTAQETQYF.

The rearrangement uses TRBV28 and TRBJ1-5, with no clear D. There are 18 residues in the CDR3. CDR1 and CDR2 from the germline V gene are MDHEN and SYDVKM. Trimming removed 6 bases from V and 1 base from J, with 22 bases in between. The CDR3 loop reads CASSRLTGFLGSNQPQHF. In DNA form, the CDR3 reads TGTGCCAGCAGCCGCCTTACGGGATTCCTGGGCAGCAATCAGCCCCAGCATTTT.

The chain couples TRBV19 to TRBJ1-2; a possible D gene is TRBD1 (5 bases). Trimming stripped 7 bases from V and 7 bases from J, with 13 bases between. This CDR3 comprises 12 residues. Germline CDR1 is LNHDA and CDR2 is SQIVND (reference sequence). The CDR3 here is CASNEGRGGYTF. The DNA for the CDR3 is TGTGCCAGTAACGAGGGGAGGGGTGGCTACACCTTC.

V usage is TRBV7-6 and J usage is TRBJ1-2, with D hard to call. The germline V and J ends were trimmed by 0 bases and 8 bases, with 19 bases remaining between them. The germline V gene encodes CDR1 SGHVS and CDR2 FNYEAQ. This CDR3 spans 16 amino acids. This chain's CDR3 is CASSLALSRSSLGYTF. As DNA, the CDR3 is TGTGCCAGCAGCTTAGCATTGAGCAGGTCCTCGTTGGGCTACACCTTC.

The chain couples TRBV30 to TRBJ1-5; D is possibly TRBD1 (5 bases). Germline lookup yields CDR1 GTSNPN and CDR2 SVGIG (reference sequence). V was shortened by 0 bases and J by 3 bases, with 6 bases between the two germline ends. The CDR3 runs to 13 residues. Written as DNA, the CDR3 is TGTGCCTGGAGTGTACAGGACAATCAGCCCCAGCATTTT. This sequence encodes CAWSVQDNQPQHF.

A single count supports this clone. The chain recombines TRBV28 with TRBJ1-4; tentative D call: TRBD1 (5 bases). Trimming took 1 base from V and 4 from J, leaving 13 bases between them. This CDR3 has 16 amino acids. Germline values: CDR1 MDHEN, CDR2 SYDVKM. As DNA, the CDR3 is TGTGCCAGCAGTTTATCCGGGGCGGGGTTTAATGAAAAACTGTTTTTT. Translation: CASSLSGAGFNEKLFF.

This CDR3 reads CASSPQNYGYTF. The CDR3, as DNA: TGTGCCAGCAGCCCTCAGAACTATGGCTACACCTTC. This chain connects TRBV14 to TRBJ1-2; D unclear. V lost 4 bases and J lost 2, with 5 bases in between. Per germline, CDR1 SGHDN and CDR2 FVKESK. There are 12 residues in the CDR3.

In this sample, this clone turned up once. Other nucleotide sequences in the sample specify the same CDR3. This chain links TRBV7-9 with TRBJ2-5; D not certain. This CDR3 region has 11 residues. Trimming took off 3 bases at V and 4 bases at J, with 3 bases between the two ends. Germline assignment: CDR1 SEHNR and CDR2 FQNEAQ (reference sequence). This CDR3 is CASSFRETQYF. In DNA, the CDR3 is TGTGCCAGCAGCTTTAGAGAGACCCAGTACTTC.

The chain couples TRBV18 to TRBJ1-5, with D perhaps TRBD1 (5 bases). Germline V gene lookup returns CDR1 KGHSH and CDR2 LQKENI. The CDR3 is 16 residues long. Trimming took 1 base from V and 6 from J, leaving 16 bases between them. The DNA of the CDR3 is TGTGCCAGCTCACCACGGGGGGTCCGGGGCGTTCAGCCCCAGCATTTT. It codes for CASSPRGVRGVQPQHF.

The chain couples TRBV6-5 to TRBJ2-7, with D perhaps TRBD1 (6 bases). The CDR3 totals 15 residues. V lost 4 bases, J lost 1 base, and 14 bases lay in between. Germline CDR1 is MNHEY and CDR2 is SVGAGI. The CDR3 DNA reads TGTGCCAGCAGTTCCACAGGGCAGCCTTCCTACGAGCAGTACTTC. The encoded protein is CASSSTGQPSYEQYF.

The chain couples TRBV21-1 to TRBJ1-5; the table's D call of TRBD1 was not tested on the DNA. TRBV21-1 is flagged as a pseudogene. The CDR3 is 17 amino acids. CDR3 sequence reads: CASSPTGLNACNQPQHF. The CDR3 nucleotides are TGTGCCAGCAGCCCGACAGGCCTTAATGCTTGCAATCAGCCCCAGCATTTT.

The chain uses TRBV7-9 and TRBJ2-1, with 8 bases lining up with TRBD1. Germline CDR1 reads SEHNR; CDR2 reads FQNEAQ (reference sequence). The CDR3 consists of 15 residues. V lost 11 bases and J lost 10; bases outside the gene matches: 19. The CDR3 loop reads CAEETGQDLSGEQFF. The CDR3 coding sequence is TGTGCCGAAGAAACGGGACAGGACCTCTCGGGGGAGCAGTTCTTC.